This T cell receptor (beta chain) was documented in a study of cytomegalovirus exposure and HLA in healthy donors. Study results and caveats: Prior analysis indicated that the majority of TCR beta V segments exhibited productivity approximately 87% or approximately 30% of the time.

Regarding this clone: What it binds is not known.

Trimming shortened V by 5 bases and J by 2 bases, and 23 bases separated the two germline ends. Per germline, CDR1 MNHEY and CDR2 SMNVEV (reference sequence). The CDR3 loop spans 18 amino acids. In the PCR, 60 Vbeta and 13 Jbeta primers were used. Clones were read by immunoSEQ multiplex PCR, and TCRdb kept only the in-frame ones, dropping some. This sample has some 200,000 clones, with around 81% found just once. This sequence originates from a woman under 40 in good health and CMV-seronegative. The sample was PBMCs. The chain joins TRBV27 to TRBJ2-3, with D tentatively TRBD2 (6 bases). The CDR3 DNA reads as TGTGCCAGCAGTCCCCAACGTAACGCGGGGCGAAACACAGATACGCAGTATTTT. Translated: CASSPQRNAGRNTDTQYF.